A few counts support the clone carrying this T cell receptor beta chain. What it binds is unknown. This specimen comes from a study of identical twins. General observations from the study: Twin pairs' shared out-of-frame alpha sequences were enriched in low generation probability.

V was cut by 5 bases and J by 4 bases, with 17 bases left in between. Germline V gene lookup returns CDR1 DFQATT and CDR2 SNEGSKA (reference sequence). This CDR3 has 14 residues. TCRdb re-called the 5' RACE reads through MiXCR, storing one row per CDR3 protein. This repertoire shows 750,000 to 950,000 distinct CDR3 sequences, roughly 12% found once; its top ten account for under 2%. Another study also made use of these data, one on yellow fever vaccine responses in identical twins. That paper notes: A vaccine T cell response that seemed partly convergent and partly personalized was reported in twins.

Sequencing was performed on PBMCs. V and J are TRBV20-1 and TRBJ2-5; perhaps TRBD2 as D (6 bases). The sequence derives from a woman between 18 and 29 years old in good health. For the CDR3, the DNA is TGCAGTGCTTCCCGACTAGTCGGGGGAGAGACCCAGTACTTC. It codes for CSASRLVGGETQYF.